Below are 27 T cell receptor beta chains sequenced from a single sample in a study of blood T cells in healthy people across ages (dated by TCRdb to between 2014 and 2017). Libraries were made using 5' RACE. Instrument used: Illumina HiSeq 2500. A second roughly 6 to 12 cycle PCR used a sample-barcoded 5' primer and a J-beta primer mix. The raw public reads went through TCRdb reprocessing: fastp at Q25, MiXCR clone calling, in-frame beta chains kept. Records with the same CDR3 protein are collapsed into one entry carrying the most frequent genes and DNA. The sample data list roughly 500,000 distinct CDR3 sequences, and roughly 29% of these were observed just once. About 18% of the sample belongs to the ten largest clones. Sequencing was performed on blood. These receptor sequences come from a woman in her 70s in good health.

This clonotype occurred a few times. The chain couples TRBV7-2 to TRBJ1-2; D not resolved. The CDR3 is made up of 15 amino acids. Trimming pared 2 bases from V and 2 bases from J, leaving 12 bases between. CDR1 is SGHTA, CDR2 FQGNSA, per germline. This chain's CDR3 is CASSLSQRLNYGYTF. CDR3 nucleotides: TGTGCCAGCAGCTTATCCCAGAGATTAAACTATGGCTACACCTTC.

The rearrangement links TRBV5-1 to TRBJ2-5; D call uncertain. This CDR3 is built from 16 residues. The V end was cut by 0 bases, the J end by 0 bases, with 12 bases between. CDR1 and CDR2 from the germline V gene are SGHRS and YFSETQ. CDR3 DNA: TGCGCCAGCAGCTTGGTTCGGGCAGCGTACCAAGAGACCCAGTACTTC. Residues: CASSLVRAAYQETQYF.

V gene TRBV20-1 combines with J gene TRBJ2-5, with a possible D match to TRBD2 (5 bases). The germline V and J ends were trimmed by 5 bases and 3 bases, with 19 bases remaining between them. CDR1 DFQATT and CDR2 SNEGSKA come from the germline V gene (reference sequence). CDR3 size: 15 residues. CDR3 nucleotides: TGCAGTGCTGTCGACGGAGAGATACTAGAAGAGACCCAGTACTTC. Protein sequence: CSAVDGEILEETQYF.

The chain couples TRBV18 to TRBJ1-2; 7 bases line up with TRBD1. The CDR3 is 16 amino acids. V shed 2 bases and J 2 bases; nucleotides not matched to a gene: 8. Germline V gene lookup returns CDR1 KGHSH and CDR2 LQKENI. The CDR3 bases are TGTGCCAGCTCACCAGTCCAGGGGGGATCGAACTATGGCTACACCTTC. Its protein is CASSPVQGGSNYGYTF.

Worth noting for this clonotype: The junction shows a germline mismatch at one end, possibly a read error. The rearrangement joins TRBV29-1 to TRBJ2-3; D unresolved. CDR3 length equals 14 residues. In germline, CDR1 is SQVTM, CDR2 ANQGSEA. The DNA of the CDR3 is TGCAGCGCTCCCCTCAGTGGTCGCACAGATACGCAGTACTTT. This sequence encodes CSAPLSGRTDTQYF.

Comments on this clonotype: The germline gene is not matched at one end of the junction; a read error may be the cause. The CDR3 coding sequence is TGCGCCAGCAGCTTGCTCCAGAACACTGAAGCTCTCTTT. It is translated as CASSLLQNTEALF. V usage is TRBV5-1 and J usage is TRBJ1-1; D gene unclear. There are 13 residues in the CDR3. Germline V gene sequence: CDR1 SGHRS, CDR2 YFSETQ. The whole variable domain, remainder taken from reference TRBV5-1 and TRBJ1-1, is KAGVTQTPRYLIKTRGQQVTLSCSPISGHRSVSWYQQTPGQGLQFLFEYFSETQRNKGNFPGRFSGRQFSNSRSEMNVSTLELGDSALYLCASSLLQNTEALFGQGTRLTVV.

The chain couples TRBV20-1 to TRBJ2-7; TRBD1 matches at 9 bases. J gave up 5 bases and V 6 bases, and 11 bases lay outside the gene matches. The CDR3 runs to 14 residues. Germline-derived CDR1 and CDR2 are DFQATT and SNEGSKA (reference sequence). The DNA for the CDR3 is TGCAGTGCGGAGCTCGGGACAGGGACTGACGAGCAGTACTTC. Amino acids: CSAELGTGTDEQYF.

This clonotype was observed many times. The rearrangement uses TRBV5-1 and TRBJ2-6, with D possibly matching TRBD2 (6 bases). The germline V gene encodes CDR1 SGHRS and CDR2 YFSETQ. This CDR3 contains 16 residues. Trimming took 0 bases from V and 4 from J, leaving 11 bases between them. The CDR3 coding sequence is TGCGCCAGCAGCTTGGAAGGCGGGGCAGGGGCCAACGTCCTGACTTTC. Translated: CASSLEGGAGANVLTF.

The chain recombines TRBV20-1 with TRBJ2-1; weak D call: TRBD2 (5 bases). The germline V gene has CDR1 DFQATT and CDR2 SNEGSKA (reference sequence). This CDR3 is 14 amino acids long. V lost 8 bases and J lost 0, with 14 bases in between. The CDR3 nucleotides are TGCAGTTCCCGGACTTTACTCTCCTACAATGAGCAGTTCTTC. Residues: CSSRTLLSYNEQFF.

The chain employs TRBV2 and TRBJ1-5; D is undetermined. The CDR3 extends over 14 amino acids. V gave up 3 bases and J gave up 4 bases, with 10 bases separating them. The germline V gene has CDR1 SNHLY and CDR2 FYNNEI. The CDR3 nucleotides read TGTGCCAGCAGTGACCAACCACTTAATCAGCCCCAGCATTTT. Translating gives CASSDQPLNQPQHF.

This clonotype was detected a few times. The V call is TRBV10-3, the J call TRBJ2-5; D possibly corresponds to TRBD2 (5 bases). This CDR3 is 16 amino acids long. Per the germline V gene, CDR1 is ENHRY and CDR2 is SYGVKD. Deletions cut 6 bases from V and 2 bases from J, with 19 bases between. As DNA, the CDR3 is TGTGCCATCAGCCTTGGGGTTGGGGAGCTACAAGAGACCCAGTACTTC. The encoded protein is CAISLGVGELQETQYF.

J is TRBJ2-5 and V is TRBV5-1; 8 nucleotides line up with TRBD1. The DNA end lines up better with TRBJ2-7; the J call may be wrong. CDR1 is SGHRS, CDR2 YFSETQ, per germline. The CDR3 contains 14 residues. The CDR3 loop is CASSFPGGEYEQYF. The CDR3 DNA reads as TGCGCCAGCAGCTTCCCAGGGGGCGAGTACGAGCAGTACTTC.

The chain links TRBV6-2 or TRBV6-3 to TRBJ2-2; possible D gene TRBD2, 5 bases. V was trimmed by 8 bases and J by 4 bases, leaving 8 bases between them. Looked up from germline, CDR1 is MNHEY and CDR2 is SVGEGT. The CDR3 covers 12 residues. DNA of the CDR3: TGTGCCAGCGGAGGACCCACCGGGGAGCTGTTTTTT. Encoded protein: CASGGPTGELFF.

The CDR3 coding sequence is TGTGCCAGCAGTTCCCAGGGCAGGATCTCCTACGAGCAGTACTTC. Its protein is CASSSQGRISYEQYF. The chain combines TRBV6-5 with TRBJ2-7; a possible D gene is TRBD1 (5 bases). Germline CDR1 is MNHEY and CDR2 is SVGAGI. Trimming pared 4 bases from V and 0 bases from J, leaving 13 bases between. The CDR3 has 15 amino acids.

A few counts support this clonotype. The V gene is TRBV10-3, the J gene TRBJ2-7; 9 bases fit TRBD1. Germline V CDR1 and CDR2: ENHRY, SYGVKD. This CDR3 comprises 13 residues. Trimming removed 4 bases from V and 7 bases from J; junction bases left unmatched: 5. CDR3 in DNA: TGTGCCATCAGTGGGCAGACAGGGGGAGAGCAGTACTTC. It translates to CAISGQTGGEQYF.

This chain uses TRBV10-2 with TRBJ1-4; possibly TRBD1 for D (5 bases). Germline-derived CDR1 and CDR2 are WSHSY and SAAADI. Trimming took off 8 bases at V and 3 bases at J, with 13 bases between the two ends. CDR3 size: 14 residues. This chain's CDR3 is CASRSGPPNEKLFF. CDR3 DNA sequence: TGCGCCAGCCGATCGGGACCTCCTAATGAAAAACTGTTTTTT.

About this clonotype itself: An end of the junction does not agree with germline; a read error may underlie this. This chain links TRBV3-1 with TRBJ2-5; D may be TRBD2 (5 bases). The CDR3 runs 13 residues. CDR1 is LGHDT and CDR2 is YNNKEL in the germline V gene (reference sequence). The CDR3 DNA reads as TGTGCCGGCAGCCAAAATTCGGGGGAGACCCAGTACTTC. Protein product: CAGSQNSGETQYF.

V gene TRBV6-5 combines with J gene TRBJ1-2, with unresolved D. Germline CDR1 reads MNHEY; CDR2 reads SVGAGI. CDR3 size: 13 residues. Between the trimmed V and J ends, which lost 4 bases and 4 bases, there was a span of 10 bases. DNA of the CDR3: TGTGCCAGCAGTTCCCGGTCCCCCTATGGCTACACCTTC. Protein product: CASSSRSPYGYTF.

This clonotype was seen only a few times. This may come from a read error, since a much larger clone is one base off. The chain joins TRBV7-2 to TRBJ1-6; tentatively, D is TRBD1 (6 bases). The CDR3 consists of 16 residues. The germline CDR1 and CDR2 sequences are SGHTA and FQGNSA. CDR3 in DNA: TGTGTCAGCAGCTTAAGTGGGGGGCAAGGGAATTCACCCCTCCACTTT. Amino acid sequence: CVSSLSGGQGNSPLHF.

The V gene is TRBV7-9, the J gene TRBJ2-7; a possible D gene is TRBD2 (5 bases). V lost 5 bases and J lost 7, with 15 bases in between. CDR1 SEHNR and CDR2 FQNEAQ come from the germline V gene (reference sequence). CDR3 size: 13 residues. Here the CDR3 DNA reads TGTGCCAGCAGCACCCCGATGTCGGGGGAGCAGTACTTC. It specifies CASSTPMSGEQYF.

CDR3 DNA sequence: TGTGCCACCTGGGACAGGGGCCACATTCAGTACTTC. Translating it yields CATWDRGHIQYF. This sequence joins TRBV6-6 and TRBJ2-4; 10 bases map to TRBD1. Germline V gene lookup returns CDR1 MNHNY and CDR2 SVGAGI (reference sequence). With 10 bases clipped from V and 8 bases from J, the junction kept 5 bases outside the gene matches. The CDR3 has 12 residues.

V is TRBV24-1 and J is TRBJ1-5; unclear D gene. The ends were cut back, 10 bases at V and 2 bases at J, with 17 bases in the middle. The CDR3 is 15 amino acids. Germline V gives CDR1 KGHDR, CDR2 SFDVKD. In DNA form, the CDR3 reads TGTGCCACGGGCATGAAGTCGCAAGGCAATCAGCCCCAGCATTTT. Amino acids: CATGMKSQGNQPQHF.

In its sample, this clonotype was seen many times. J is TRBJ2-5 and V is TRBV20-1; TRBD2 agrees at 14 bases. The CDR3 is 15 residues long. V trimming: 5 bases; J trimming: 4 bases; junction bases outside the gene matches: 6. Germline-derived CDR1 and CDR2 are DFQATT and SNEGSKA (reference sequence). The CDR3 loop is CSAYSGLAGGETQYF. The CDR3 coding sequence is TGCAGTGCTTATTCCGGACTAGCGGGGGGAGAGACCCAGTACTTC.

This clonotype was counted a few times. V is TRBV29-1 and J is TRBJ2-7; D perhaps matches TRBD1 (5 bases). Germline V gene sequence: CDR1 SQVTM, CDR2 ANQGSEA. The CDR3 has 14 residues. V was pared by 5 bases and J by 2 bases, with 16 bases between. The CDR3 DNA follows: TGCAGCGTTACCGAATCTACCAGGGCCTACGAGCAGTACTTC. Its protein product is CSVTESTRAYEQYF.

This clonotype was counted ten times or more. J is TRBJ2-5 and V is TRBV5-1; D is tentatively TRBD1 or TRBD2 (6 bases each). V lost 4 bases to trimming and J lost 5 bases, with 15 bases between them. CDR3 length equals 14 residues. Germline V gene lookup returns CDR1 SGHRS and CDR2 YFSETQ. The CDR3 sequence: CASSPSTGGETQYF. Written as DNA, the CDR3 is TGCGCCAGCAGCCCATCGACAGGAGGGGAGACCCAGTACTTC.

The chain recombines TRBV5-1 with TRBJ1-1; 9 bases fit TRBD1. V shed 3 bases, J shed 6 bases, and the junction held 6 bases outside the gene matches. The germline V gene has CDR1 SGHRS and CDR2 YFSETQ. The CDR3 consists of 14 residues. CDR3 amino acids: CASSSTGQGAEAFF. In DNA form, the CDR3 reads TGCGCCAGCAGCTCAACGGGACAGGGAGCTGAAGCTTTCTTT.

On this clonotype: One junction end does not reproduce the germline sequence, and a read error may be involved. The gene calls are TRBV20-1 and TRBJ2-3; 8 bases map to TRBD2. CDR1 and CDR2 (germline): DFQATT, SNEGSKA (reference sequence). CDR3 length: 16 amino acids. The CDR3 sequence is CSASAGGAGSTDTRYF. In nucleotides, the CDR3 is TGCAGTGCTAGTGCCGGGGGGGCGGGGAGCACAGATACGCGGTATTTT.